This T cell receptor (beta chain) was found in a study of OX40 agonist ivuxolimab in advanced cancers. The wider study: Patient treatment consisted of intravenous ivuxolimab administration every 2 weeks at 0.01 to 10 mg/kg.

The CDR3 has 14 residues. Germline V lookup: CDR1 SGHVS, CDR2 FNYEAQ. The V end lost 1 base, the J end lost 2 bases, and 9 bases lay between the germline ends. This table comes from immunoSEQ multiplex PCR, and its TCRdb copy is limited to in-frame clones, with some not included. Here the sample spans around 100,000 clones, about 96% being singletons. Material: CD4+ or CD8+ T cells sorted from blood, obtained in a trial of the OX40 agonist ivuxolimab. The chain recombines TRBV7-6 with TRBJ2-7; the D call may be TRBD1 or TRBD2 (5 bases each). This receptor was obtained from an adult with an advanced solid tumor such as melanoma, head and neck, liver or kidney cancer. Here the CDR3 reads CASSLGGVTYEQYF. Here the CDR3 DNA reads TGTGCCAGCAGCTTAGGAGGGGTCACCTACGAGCAGTACTTC.